A single sample is the source of the 3 T cell receptor beta chains below, sequenced in a study of technical replicates of blood from several donors. Generated by immunoSEQ multiplex PCR, the TCRdb table keeps only in-frame clones and is missing some. The sample includes about 84,000 clones, 95% to 98% seen only once; the top ten take around 0.15%. Specimen: T cells isolated from PBMCs. Receptor source: a human donor in good health.

This sequence joins TRBV28 and TRBJ2-7, with D maybe TRBD1 (5 bases). CDR1 MDHEN and CDR2 SYDVKM come from the germline V gene. This CDR3 region has 12 residues. With 6 bases removed from V and 3 bases from J, the gap between germline ends came to 9 bases. DNA for the CDR3: TGTGCCAGCAGGCCCGACAGCTACGAGCAGTACTTC. Translation: CASRPDSYEQYF.

The rearrangement uses TRBV4-1 and TRBJ1-3, with no clear D. Germline-derived CDR1 and CDR2 are MGHRA and YSYEKL. The ends were cut back, 1 base at V and 4 bases at J, with 8 bases in the middle. This CDR3 has 14 residues. CDR3 amino acids: CASSQVGAGNTIYF. In nucleotides, the CDR3 is TGCGCCAGCAGCCAAGTGGGAGCAGGAAACACCATATATTTT.

The chain employs TRBV4-1 and TRBJ1-4, with TRBD1 as a possible D gene (5 bases). Germline V gives CDR1 MGHRA, CDR2 YSYEKL. V was shortened by 6 bases and J by 8 bases, with 19 bases between the two germline ends. This CDR3 has 15 residues. CDR3 coding DNA: TGCGCCAGCAGTTCTACAGGTTTTGTGATAGAAAAACTGTTTTTT. Amino acids: CASSSTGFVIEKLFF.